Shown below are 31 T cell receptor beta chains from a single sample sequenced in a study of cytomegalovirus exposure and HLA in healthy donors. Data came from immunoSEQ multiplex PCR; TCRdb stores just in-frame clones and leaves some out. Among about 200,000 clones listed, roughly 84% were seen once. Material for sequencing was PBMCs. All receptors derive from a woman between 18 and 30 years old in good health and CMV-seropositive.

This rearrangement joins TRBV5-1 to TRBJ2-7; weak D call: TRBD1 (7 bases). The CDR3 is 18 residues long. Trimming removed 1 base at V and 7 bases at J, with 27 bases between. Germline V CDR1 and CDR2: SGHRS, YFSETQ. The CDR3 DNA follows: TGCGCCAGCAGCTTGTACCCCCTGTCCACAGGGGACTCCCTGGAGCAGTACTTC. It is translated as CASSLYPLSTGDSLEQYF.

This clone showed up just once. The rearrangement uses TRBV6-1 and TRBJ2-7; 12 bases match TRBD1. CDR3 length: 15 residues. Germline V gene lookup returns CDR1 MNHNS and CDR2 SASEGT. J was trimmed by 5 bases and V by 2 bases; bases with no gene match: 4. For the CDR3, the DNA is TGTGCCAGCAGTGAATTTGGGACAGGGGGCGACGAGCAGTACTTC. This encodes CASSEFGTGGDEQYF.

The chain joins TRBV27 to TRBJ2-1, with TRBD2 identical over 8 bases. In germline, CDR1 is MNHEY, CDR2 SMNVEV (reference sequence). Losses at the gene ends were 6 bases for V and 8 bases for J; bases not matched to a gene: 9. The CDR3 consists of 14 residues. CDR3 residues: CASRYKSGGHEQFF. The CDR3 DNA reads TGTGCCAGCAGGTACAAGTCGGGAGGGCATGAGCAGTTCTTC.

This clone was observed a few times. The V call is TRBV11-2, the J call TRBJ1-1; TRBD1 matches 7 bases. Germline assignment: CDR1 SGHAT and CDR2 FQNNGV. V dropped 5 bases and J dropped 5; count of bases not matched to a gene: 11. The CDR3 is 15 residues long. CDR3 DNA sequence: TGTGCCAGCAGCCCGTTATCAGGGGGAGGAACTGAAGCTTTCTTT. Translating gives CASSPLSGGGTEAFF. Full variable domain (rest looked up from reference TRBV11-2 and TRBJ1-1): EAGVAQSPRYKIIEKRQSVAFWCNPISGHATLYWYQQILGQGPKLLIQFQNNGVVDDSQLPKDRFSAERLKGVDSTLKIQPAKLEDSAVYLCASSPLSGGGTEAFFGQGTRLTVV.

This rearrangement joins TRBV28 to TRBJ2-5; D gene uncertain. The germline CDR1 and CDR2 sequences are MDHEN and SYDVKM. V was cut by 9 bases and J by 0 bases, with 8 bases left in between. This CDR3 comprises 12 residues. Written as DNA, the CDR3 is TGTGCCAGTACGGCGGACCAAGAGACCCAGTACTTC. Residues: CASTADQETQYF.

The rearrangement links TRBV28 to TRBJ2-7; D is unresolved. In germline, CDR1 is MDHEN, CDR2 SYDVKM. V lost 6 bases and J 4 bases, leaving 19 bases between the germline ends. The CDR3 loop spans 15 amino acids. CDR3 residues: CASSLLEAVIYEQYF. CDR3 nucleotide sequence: TGTGCCAGCAGCCTCCTAGAGGCGGTGATATACGAGCAGTACTTC.

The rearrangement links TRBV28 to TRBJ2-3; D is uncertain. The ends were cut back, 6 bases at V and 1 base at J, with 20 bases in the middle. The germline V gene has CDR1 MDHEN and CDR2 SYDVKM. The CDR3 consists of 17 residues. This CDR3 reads CASSSGTRGSGTDTQYF. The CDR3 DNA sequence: TGTGCCAGCAGCTCTGGTACGCGTGGTTCGGGCACAGATACGCAGTATTTT.

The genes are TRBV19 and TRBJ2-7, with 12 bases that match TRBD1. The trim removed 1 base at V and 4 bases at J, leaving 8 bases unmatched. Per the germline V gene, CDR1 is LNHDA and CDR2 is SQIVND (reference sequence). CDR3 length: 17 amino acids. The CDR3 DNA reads TGTGCCAGTAGTATAGGAGCGCCGGGACAGGGGGCTTACGAGCAGTACTTC. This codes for CASSIGAPGQGAYEQYF. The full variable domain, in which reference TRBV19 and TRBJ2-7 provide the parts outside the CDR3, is DGGITQSPKYLFRKEGQNVTLSCEQNLNHDAMYWYRQDPGQGLRLIYYSQIVNDFQKGDIAEGYSVSREKKESFPLTVTSAQKNPTAFYLCASSIGAPGQGAYEQYFGPGTRLTVT.

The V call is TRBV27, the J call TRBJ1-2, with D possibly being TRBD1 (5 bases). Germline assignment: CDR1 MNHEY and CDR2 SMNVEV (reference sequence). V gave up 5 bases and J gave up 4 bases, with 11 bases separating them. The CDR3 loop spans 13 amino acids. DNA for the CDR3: TGTGCCAGCAGTAATGGGGGGGGCTATGGCTACACCTTC. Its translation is CASSNGGGYGYTF.

The DNA of the CDR3 is TGTGCCAGCAGTTCCATGGTGGAACTAGGTGTCACGATTGAGCAGTTCTTC. Its translation: CASSSMVELGVTIEQFF. This sequence joins TRBV27 and TRBJ2-1, with D possibly matching TRBD2 (5 bases). Trimming took off 4 bases at V and 9 bases at J, with 25 bases between the two ends. In germline, CDR1 is MNHEY, CDR2 SMNVEV (reference sequence). The CDR3 extends over 17 amino acids.

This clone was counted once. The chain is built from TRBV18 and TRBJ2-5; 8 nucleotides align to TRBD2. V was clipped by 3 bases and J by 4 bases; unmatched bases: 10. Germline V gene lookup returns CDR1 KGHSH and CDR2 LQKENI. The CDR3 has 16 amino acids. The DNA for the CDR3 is TGTGCCAGCTCACCCGCCGGCGGGAGGTCGTCAGAGACCCAGTACTTC. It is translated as CASSPAGGRSSETQYF.

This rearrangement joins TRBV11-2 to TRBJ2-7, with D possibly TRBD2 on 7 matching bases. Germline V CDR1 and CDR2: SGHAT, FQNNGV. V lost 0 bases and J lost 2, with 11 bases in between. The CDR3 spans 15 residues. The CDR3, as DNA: TGTGCCAGCAGCTTAGAGGGGGGGCCGACCTACGAGCAGTACTTC. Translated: CASSLEGGPTYEQYF.

The CDR3 sequence: CASSPQGYQPQHF. CDR3 coding DNA: TGTGCCAGCAGCCCACAGGGATATCAGCCCCAGCATTTT. The chain uses TRBV27 and TRBJ1-5; a possible D gene is TRBD1 (6 bases). The V end was cut by 6 bases, the J end by 5 bases, with 11 bases between. Germline V gives CDR1 MNHEY, CDR2 SMNVEV (reference sequence). The length of the CDR3 is 13 residues.

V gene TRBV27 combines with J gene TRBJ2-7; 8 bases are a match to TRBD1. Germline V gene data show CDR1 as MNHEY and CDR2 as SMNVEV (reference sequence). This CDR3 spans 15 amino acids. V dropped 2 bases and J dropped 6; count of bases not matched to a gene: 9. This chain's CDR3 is CASSLVGQGIGEQYF. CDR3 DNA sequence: TGTGCCAGCAGTTTAGTCGGACAGGGAATCGGCGAGCAGTACTTC.

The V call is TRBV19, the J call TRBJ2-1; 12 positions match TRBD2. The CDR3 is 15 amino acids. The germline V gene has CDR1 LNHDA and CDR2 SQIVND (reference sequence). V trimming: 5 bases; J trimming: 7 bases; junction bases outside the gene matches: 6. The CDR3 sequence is CASSLTSGSANEQFF. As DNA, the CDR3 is TGTGCCAGTAGTCTGACTAGCGGGAGTGCGAATGAGCAGTTCTTC.

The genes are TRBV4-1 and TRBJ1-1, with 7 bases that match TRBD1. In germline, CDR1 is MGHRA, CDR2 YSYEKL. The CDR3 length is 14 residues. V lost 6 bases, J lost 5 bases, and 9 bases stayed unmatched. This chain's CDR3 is CASSIPGGETEAFF. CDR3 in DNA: TGCGCCAGCAGTATCCCAGGGGGTGAGACTGAAGCTTTCTTT.

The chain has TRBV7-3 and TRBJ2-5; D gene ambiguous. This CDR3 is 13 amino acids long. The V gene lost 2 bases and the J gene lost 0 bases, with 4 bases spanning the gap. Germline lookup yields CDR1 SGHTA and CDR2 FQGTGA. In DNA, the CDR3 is TGTGCCAGCAGCTTACAGGACCAAGAGACCCAGTACTTC. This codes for CASSLQDQETQYF. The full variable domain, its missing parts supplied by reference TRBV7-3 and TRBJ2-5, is GAGVSQTPSNKVTEKGKYVELRCDPISGHTALYWYRQSLGQGPEFLIYFQGTGAADDSGLPNDRFFAVRPEGSVSTLKIQRTERGDSAVYLCASSLQDQETQYFGPGTRLLVL.

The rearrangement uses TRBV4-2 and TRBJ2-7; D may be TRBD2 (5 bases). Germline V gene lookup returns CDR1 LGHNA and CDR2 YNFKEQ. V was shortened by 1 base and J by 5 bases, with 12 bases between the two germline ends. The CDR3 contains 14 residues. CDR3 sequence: CASSQVGDANEQYF. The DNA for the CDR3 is TGTGCCAGCAGCCAAGTGGGAGATGCCAACGAGCAGTACTTC.

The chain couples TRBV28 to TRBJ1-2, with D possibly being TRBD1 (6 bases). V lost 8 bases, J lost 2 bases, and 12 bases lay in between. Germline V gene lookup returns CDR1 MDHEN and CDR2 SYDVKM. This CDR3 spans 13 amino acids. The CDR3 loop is CASGLQGNYGYTF. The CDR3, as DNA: TGTGCCAGCGGATTACAGGGAAACTATGGCTACACCTTC.

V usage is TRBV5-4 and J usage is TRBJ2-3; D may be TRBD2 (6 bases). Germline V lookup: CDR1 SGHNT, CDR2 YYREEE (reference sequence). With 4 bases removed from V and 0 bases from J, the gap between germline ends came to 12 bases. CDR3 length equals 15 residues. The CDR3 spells CASSPPGTSTDTQYF. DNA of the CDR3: TGTGCCAGCAGCCCGCCCGGGACTAGCACAGATACGCAGTATTTT.

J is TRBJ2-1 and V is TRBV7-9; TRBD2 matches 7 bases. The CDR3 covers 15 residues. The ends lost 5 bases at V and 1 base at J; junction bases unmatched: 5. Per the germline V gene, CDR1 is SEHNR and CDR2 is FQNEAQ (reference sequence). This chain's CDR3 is CASSPTSVSYNEQFF. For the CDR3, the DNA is TGTGCCAGCAGCCCCACTAGCGTTTCCTACAATGAGCAGTTCTTC.

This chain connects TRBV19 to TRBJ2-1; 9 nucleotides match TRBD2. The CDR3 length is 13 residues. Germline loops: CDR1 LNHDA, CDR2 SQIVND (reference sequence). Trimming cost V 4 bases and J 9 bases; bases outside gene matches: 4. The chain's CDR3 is CASSNPSGIEQFF. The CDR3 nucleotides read TGTGCCAGTAGTAACCCTAGCGGGATTGAGCAGTTCTTC.

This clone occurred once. The CDR3, as DNA: TGTGCCAGCAGTTTAGAGTTCGGAGCGGGAGGGCGCGGAGAGCAGTACTTC. Encoded protein: CASSLEFGAGGRGEQYF. The chain combines TRBV28 with TRBJ2-7, with TRBD2 matching 10 bases. The length of the CDR3 is 17 residues. Germline lookup yields CDR1 MDHEN and CDR2 SYDVKM. V gave up 2 bases and J gave up 7 bases; unmatched junction bases: 14.

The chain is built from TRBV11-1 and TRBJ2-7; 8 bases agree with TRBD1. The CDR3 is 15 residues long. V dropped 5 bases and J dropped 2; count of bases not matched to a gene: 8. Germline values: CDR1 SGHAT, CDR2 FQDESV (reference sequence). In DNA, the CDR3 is TGTGCCAGCAGCCGGGACAGGCGTTCACCCTACGAGCAGTACTTC. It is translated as CASSRDRRSPYEQYF.

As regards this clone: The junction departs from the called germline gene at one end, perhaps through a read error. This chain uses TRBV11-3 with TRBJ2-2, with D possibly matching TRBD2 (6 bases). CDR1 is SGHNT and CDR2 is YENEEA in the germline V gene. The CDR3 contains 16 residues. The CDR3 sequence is CASSSWEAGNNGELFF. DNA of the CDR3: TGTGCCAGCAGCTCCTGGGAAGCGGGTAACAACGGGGAGCTGTTTTTT.

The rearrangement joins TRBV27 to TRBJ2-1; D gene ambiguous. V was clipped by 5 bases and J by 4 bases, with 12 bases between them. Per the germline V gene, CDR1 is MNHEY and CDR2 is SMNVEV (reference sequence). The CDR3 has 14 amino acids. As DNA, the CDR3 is TGTGCCAGCAGTCCCCTTGGAGTGTACAATGAGCAGTTCTTC. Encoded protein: CASSPLGVYNEQFF.

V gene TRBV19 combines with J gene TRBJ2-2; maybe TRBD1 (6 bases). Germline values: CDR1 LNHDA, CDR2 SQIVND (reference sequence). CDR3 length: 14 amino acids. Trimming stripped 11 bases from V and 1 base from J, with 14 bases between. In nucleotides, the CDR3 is TGTGCCTGCCTCCCGGGACAGAACACCGGGGAGCTGTTTTTT. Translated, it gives CACLPGQNTGELFF.

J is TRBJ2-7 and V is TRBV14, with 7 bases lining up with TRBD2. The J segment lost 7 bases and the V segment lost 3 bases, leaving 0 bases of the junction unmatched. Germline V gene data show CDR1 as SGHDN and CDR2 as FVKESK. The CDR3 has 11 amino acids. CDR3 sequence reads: CASSHGGEQYF. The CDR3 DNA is TGTGCCAGCAGCCACGGGGGGGAGCAGTACTTC.

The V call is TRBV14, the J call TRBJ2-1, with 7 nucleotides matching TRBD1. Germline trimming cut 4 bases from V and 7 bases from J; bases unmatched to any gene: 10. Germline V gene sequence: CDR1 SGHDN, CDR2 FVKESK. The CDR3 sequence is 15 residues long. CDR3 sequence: CASSRDRVIRNEQFF. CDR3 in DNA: TGTGCCAGCAGCCGCGACAGGGTAATTAGGAATGAGCAGTTCTTC.

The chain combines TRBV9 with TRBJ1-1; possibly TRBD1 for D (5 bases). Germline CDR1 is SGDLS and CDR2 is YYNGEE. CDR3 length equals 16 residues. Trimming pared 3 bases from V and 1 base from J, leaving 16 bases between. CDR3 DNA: TGTGCCAGCAGCGAGGGTTGGGAGGGACCGAACACTGAAGCTTTCTTT. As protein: CASSEGWEGPNTEAFF.

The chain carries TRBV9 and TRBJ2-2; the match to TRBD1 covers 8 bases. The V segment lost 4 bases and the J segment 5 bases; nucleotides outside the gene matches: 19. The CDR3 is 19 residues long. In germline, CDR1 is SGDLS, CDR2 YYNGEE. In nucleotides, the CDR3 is TGTGCCAGCAGCCGCCCGGGACAGGACTCCATATTGGGTACCGGGGAGCTGTTTTTT. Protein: CASSRPGQDSILGTGELFF. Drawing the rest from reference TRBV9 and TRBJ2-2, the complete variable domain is DSGVTQTPKHLITATGQRVTLRCSPRSGDLSVYWYQQSLDQGLQFLIQYYNGEERAKGNILERFSAQQFPDLHSELNLSSLELGDSALYFCASSRPGQDSILGTGELFFGEGSRLTVL.